The 30 T cell receptor beta chains in this list originate from one sample, sequenced in a study of CD8 T cells in ankylosing spondylitis. Using its own MiXCR run on the 5' RACE reads, TCRdb lists one record per CDR3 protein. The sample holds about 320,000 distinct CDR3 sequences, 11% seen once. The specimen was blood, either unsorted or a sorted T cell fraction (not recorded which). These receptor sequences come from a female donor with ankylosing spondylitis or in good health (not recorded which).

This clonotype was detected ten times or more. The rearrangement links TRBV6-1 to TRBJ1-2; D is possibly TRBD1 (6 bases). Trimming shortened V by 7 bases and J by 5 bases, and 20 bases separated the two germline ends. This CDR3 contains 15 residues. Germline lookup yields CDR1 MNHNS and CDR2 SASEGT. CDR3 sequence (DNA): TGTGCCAGCACCTTACGAGCAGGGGATAGTTATGGCTACACCTTC. Its translation: CASTLRAGDSYGYTF.

J is TRBJ2-3 and V is TRBV3-1, with 10 bases that match TRBD2. With V trimmed by 4 bases and J by 4 bases, 5 bases remained unmatched. CDR1 LGHDT and CDR2 YNNKEL come from the germline V gene (reference sequence). This CDR3 comprises 15 residues. CDR3 sequence: CASSPSGGFADTQYF. The CDR3 DNA reads as TGTGCCAGCAGCCCTAGCGGGGGTTTCGCAGATACGCAGTATTTT.

This clonotype was counted ten times or more. V and J are TRBV3-1 and TRBJ2-3, with 7 bases lining up with TRBD2. CDR1 is LGHDT and CDR2 is YNNKEL in the germline V gene (reference sequence). CDR3 length equals 18 residues. The V gene end was trimmed by 3 bases and the J gene end by 4 bases; junction bases not matched to a gene: 16. As DNA, the CDR3 is TGTGCCAGCAGCCAGCTAGGCCTGGCGGGAGTCGCGTCAGATACGCAGTATTTT. This codes for CASSQLGLAGVASDTQYF.

This clonotype was seen at least ten times. The genes are TRBV5-1 and TRBJ1-1; possibly TRBD1 for D (5 bases). The germline V and J ends were trimmed by 0 bases and 0 bases, with 6 bases remaining between them. The CDR3 consists of 14 residues. Germline CDR1 is SGHRS and CDR2 is YFSETQ. CDR3 in DNA: TGCGCCAGCAGCTTGGGGGACCTGAACACTGAAGCTTTCTTT. This gives the protein CASSLGDLNTEAFF.

In regard to this clonotype: This may stem from a read error, because a much larger clone lies one nucleotide away. J is TRBJ2-3 and V is TRBV4-3; 10 nucleotides line up with TRBD2. This CDR3 is 14 amino acids long. Germline-derived CDR1 and CDR2 are LGHNA and YSLEER. DNA for the CDR3: TGCGCCACCAGCCAAGAGCGGGAGGGGACTACGCAGTATTTT. It codes for CATSQEREGTTQYF.

This clonotype was counted at least ten times. The V call is TRBV5-1, the J call TRBJ1-1; no definite D call. V lost 0 bases and J lost 7, with 10 bases in between. Germline V gene sequence: CDR1 SGHRS, CDR2 YFSETQ. This CDR3 is 13 amino acids long. DNA of the CDR3: TGCGCCAGCAGCTTGGCCGGAGTGAGTGAAGCTTTCTTT. It translates to CASSLAGVSEAFF.

This clonotype was counted between two and nine times. The junction does not match germline at one end; this may be a read error. The V gene is TRBV19, the J gene TRBJ2-5, with no clear D. The CDR3 runs 14 residues. The germline CDR1 and CDR2 sequences are LNHDA and SQIVND (reference sequence). CDR3 in amino acids: CASSIGEGQGTQYF. The CDR3 region has the DNA TGTGCCAGTAGTATAGGGGAAGGCCAAGGGACCCAGTACTTC.

The chain has TRBV3-1 and TRBJ2-3; 9 bases match TRBD1. Germline values: CDR1 LGHDT, CDR2 YNNKEL (reference sequence). There are 17 residues in the CDR3. V was pared by 2 bases and J by 0 bases, with 6 bases of the junction left unmatched. CDR3 region: CASSQYRDRASTDTQYF. DNA of the CDR3: TGTGCCAGCAGCCAATACCGGGACAGGGCAAGCACAGATACGCAGTATTTT.

CDR3 amino acids: CASSLAGARTGELFF. The CDR3 region has the DNA TGCGCCAGCAGCTTGGCCGGGGCGAGGACCGGGGAGCTGTTTTTT. The rearrangement joins TRBV5-1 to TRBJ2-2; D is tentatively TRBD1 or TRBD2 (5 bases each). CDR3 length: 15 amino acids. Trimming removed 0 bases at V and 5 bases at J, with 11 bases between. The germline V gene has CDR1 SGHRS and CDR2 YFSETQ.

This clonotype was seen a few times. This chain uses TRBV28 with TRBJ2-7, with a weak D call TRBD1 (5 bases). V lost 3 bases, J lost 5 bases, and 14 bases lay in between. The CDR3 sequence is 14 residues long. Germline V gene lookup returns CDR1 MDHEN and CDR2 SYDVKM. CDR3 DNA: TGTGCCAGCAGTTTTGGGGCAGGGTGGGACGAGCAGTACTTC. Amino acid sequence: CASSFGAGWDEQYF. Drawing the rest from reference TRBV28 and TRBJ2-7, the complete variable domain is DVKVTQSSRYLVKRTGEKVFLECVQDMDHENMFWYRQDPGLGLRLIYFSYDVKMKEKGDIPEGYSVSREKKERFSLILESASTNQTSMYLCASSFGAGWDEQYFGPGTRLTVT.

In its sample, this clonotype was seen a few times. This sequence joins TRBV7-9 and TRBJ2-1; D perhaps matches TRBD1 (6 bases). The CDR3 covers 16 residues. Germline CDR1 reads SEHNR; CDR2 reads FQNEAQ (reference sequence). V shed 4 bases and J shed 8 bases, with 21 bases lying between them. CDR3 amino acids: CASSSDRILVQDEQFF. In nucleotides, the CDR3 is TGTGCCAGCAGCTCCGACAGGATTCTAGTTCAGGATGAGCAGTTCTTC.

V and J are TRBV19 and TRBJ2-6; TRBD1 might be the D (5 bases). The CDR3 covers 18 residues. The ends were cut back, 7 bases at V and 4 bases at J, with 23 bases in the middle. The V gene's germline CDR1 is LNHDA and CDR2 SQIVND (reference sequence). DNA of the CDR3: TGTGCCAGTACCACAGGATCGGAAGGGCTGCTGGGGGCCAACGTCCTGACTTTC. It codes for CASTTGSEGLLGANVLTF.

This clonotype has only a few counts. The chain employs TRBV9 and TRBJ2-3; TRBD2 matches 12 bases. The germline CDR1 and CDR2 sequences are SGDLS and YYNGEE. Trimming removed 4 bases from V and 0 bases from J; junction bases left unmatched: 12. This CDR3 is built from 19 residues. CDR3 amino acids: CASSPHPGTSGFSTDTQYF. CDR3 in DNA: TGTGCCAGCAGCCCCCACCCCGGGACTAGCGGGTTCAGCACAGATACGCAGTATTTT.

The chain combines TRBV21-1 with TRBJ2-7; no DNA check was done on the table's D call, TRBD2. TRBV21-1 corresponds to a pseudogene. The CDR3 extends over 14 amino acids. The CDR3 bases are TGTGCCAGCAGCAATTCCGAGACTGTGGGGGAGCAGTACTTC. It specifies CASSNSETVGEQYF.

A word on this clonotype: A much larger clone differs from this one at a single base, so this may be a read error. This rearrangement joins TRBV20-1 to TRBJ2-5, with unresolved D. This CDR3 contains 11 residues. Germline lookup yields CDR1 DFQATT and CDR2 SNEGSKA (reference sequence). The germline V and J ends were trimmed by 7 bases and 7 bases, with 13 bases remaining between them. CDR3 sequence: CSVGRKVTQYF. CDR3 sequence (DNA): TGCAGTGTAGGACGAAAAGTGACCCAGTACTTC.

This clonotype has a count of ten or more. This chain connects TRBV6-1 to TRBJ2-3; 7 positions match TRBD1. V lost 6 bases and J lost 3; bases outside the gene matches: 9. The CDR3 is 15 amino acids. Germline loops: CDR1 MNHNS, CDR2 SASEGT. The CDR3: CASSRSGTDTDTQYF. The CDR3 DNA reads TGTGCCAGCAGCCGATCTGGGACAGATACAGATACGCAGTATTTT.

Only a few counts were recorded for this clonotype. V is TRBV7-9 and J is TRBJ2-7; D perhaps matches TRBD2 (5 bases). Trimming left V 6 bases short and J 4 bases short, with 13 bases between. The CDR3 contains 13 residues. Germline V gene data show CDR1 as SEHNR and CDR2 as FQNEAQ (reference sequence). CDR3 sequence (DNA): TGTGCCAGCAGTTCGGCGGGCGGTTACGAGCAGTACTTC. Its translation is CASSSAGGYEQYF.

This clonotype was seen repeatedly, ten times or more. The chain employs TRBV28 and TRBJ1-4, with D possibly being TRBD1 (6 bases). Germline V gene sequence: CDR1 MDHEN, CDR2 SYDVKM. Between the trimmed V and J ends, which lost 5 bases and 7 bases, there was a span of 17 bases. The CDR3 is 15 amino acids. CDR3 loop: CASSPSQGRGEKLFF. The CDR3 DNA reads TGTGCCAGCAGTCCCTCCCAGGGGAGGGGTGAAAAACTGTTTTTT.

This clonotype occurred many times. V is TRBV29-1 and J is TRBJ1-4; D is uncertain. The CDR3 totals 13 residues. CDR1 is SQVTM and CDR2 is ANQGSEA in the germline V gene. The V gene lost 7 bases and the J gene lost 4 bases, with 13 bases spanning the gap. CDR3 residues: CSAADTVNEKLFF. For the CDR3, the DNA is TGCAGCGCCGCCGACACGGTTAATGAAAAACTGTTTTTT.

This clonotype has ten or more counts. This chain uses TRBV6-4 with TRBJ2-3, with 11 bases identical to TRBD2. V trimming: 3 bases; J trimming: 2 bases; junction bases outside the gene matches: 10. CDR1 and CDR2 (germline): MRHNA, SNTAGT. There are 18 residues in the CDR3. In DNA form, the CDR3 reads TGTGCCAGCAGTGAGTCTAGCGGGGGGTCATCTACCACAGATACGCAGTATTTT. Protein sequence: CASSESSGGSSTTDTQYF.

In this sample, this clonotype turned up many times. CDR3: CASSLDRGRVEAFF. CDR3 coding DNA: TGTGCCAGCAGTTTAGACAGGGGGCGGGTTGAAGCTTTCTTT. The genes are TRBV12-3 or TRBV12-4 and TRBJ1-1; 9 nucleotides match TRBD1. J lost 7 bases, V lost 1 base, and 4 bases had no gene match. The CDR3 is 14 amino acids.

In this sample, this clonotype turned up a few times. The gene calls are TRBV27 and TRBJ1-2; no firm D call. This CDR3 has 14 residues. Trimming stripped 7 bases from V and 3 bases from J, with 15 bases between. The germline gives CDR1 MNHEY, CDR2 SMNVEV (reference sequence). The CDR3: CASKSFRSYYGYTF. The CDR3 nucleotides are TGTGCCAGCAAAAGTTTTCGGTCTTACTATGGCTACACCTTC.

This clonotype was observed many times. The chain recombines TRBV20-1 with TRBJ2-7, with TRBD1 matching over 9 bases. Trimming at V came to 2 bases and at J to 2 bases, leaving 4 bases not matched to a gene. The germline CDR1 and CDR2 sequences are DFQATT and SNEGSKA (reference sequence). This CDR3 is 14 amino acids long. CDR3 coding DNA: TGCAGTGCTAGAAACAGGGGGCCCCCCTACGAGCAGTACTTC. This encodes CSARNRGPPYEQYF.

The V and J genes are TRBV7-2 and TRBJ2-1; 8 nucleotides align to TRBD2. This CDR3 is built from 15 residues. Germline trimming cut 8 bases from V and 4 bases from J; bases unmatched to any gene: 10. The germline V gene has CDR1 SGHTA and CDR2 FQGNSA. CDR3 nucleotides: TGTGCCAGCGACGGGGGGGGTAAGGGGTACAATGAGCAGTTCTTC. Encoded protein: CASDGGGKGYNEQFF. The whole variable domain, filled in from reference TRBV7-2 and TRBJ2-1, reads GAGVSQSPSNKVTEKGKDVELRCDPISGHTALYWYRQSLGQGLEFLIYFQGNSAPDKSGLPSDRFSAERTGGSVSTLTIQRTQQEDSAVYLCASDGGGKGYNEQFFGPGTRLTVL.

The chain combines TRBV10-3 with TRBJ1-2; no clear D. Germline CDR1 reads ENHRY; CDR2 reads SYGVKD. CDR3 length: 13 amino acids. Deletions cut 2 bases from V and 8 bases from J, with 12 bases between. The CDR3 here is CAISEEGIGGYTF. The DNA of the CDR3 is TGTGCCATCAGTGAGGAGGGTATTGGGGGCTACACCTTC.

This clonotype occurred many times. The rearrangement links TRBV10-1 to TRBJ2-3; 15 bases match TRBD2. The V segment lost 4 bases and the J segment 4 bases; nucleotides outside the gene matches: 0. Germline CDR1 and CDR2: WNHNN and SYGVQD (reference sequence). The CDR3 is made up of 15 amino acids. The CDR3 DNA follows: TGCGCCAGCAGTGGGACTAGCGGGAGGGCAGATACGCAGTATTTT. Its translation is CASSGTSGRADTQYF.

There are many counts of this clonotype. The chain employs TRBV20-1 and TRBJ2-5, with 7 bases fitting TRBD2. The CDR3 length is 15 residues. Germline values: CDR1 DFQATT, CDR2 SNEGSKA (reference sequence). The V and J ends lost 3 bases and 2 bases, in that order; junction bases with no gene match: 9. The CDR3 sequence: CSARTGTTFQETQYF. The CDR3 bases are TGCAGTGCTAGGACCGGGACTACCTTTCAAGAGACCCAGTACTTC.

The table lists this clonotype with many counts. The chain combines TRBV19 with TRBJ1-2; maybe TRBD1 (5 bases). V dropped 4 bases and J dropped 10 bases, with 10 bases sitting between them. This CDR3 region has 11 residues. Germline lookup yields CDR1 LNHDA and CDR2 SQIVND (reference sequence). CDR3 in DNA: TGTGCCAGTAGTAATGGACACCTCTACACCTTC. Its translation is CASSNGHLYTF. Variable domain in full (rest from reference TRBV19 and TRBJ1-2): DGGITQSPKYLFRKEGQNVTLSCEQNLNHDAMYWYRQDPGQGLRLIYYSQIVNDFQKGDIAEGYSVSREKKESFPLTVTSAQKNPTAFYLCASSNGHLYTFGSGTRLTVV.

This clonotype has a count of ten or more. The V gene is TRBV7-3, the J gene TRBJ2-3; TRBD2 agrees at 13 bases. J was trimmed by 3 bases and V by 5 bases; bases with no gene match: 2. Germline CDR1 SGHTA, CDR2 FQGTGA. The CDR3 is 15 residues long. The CDR3 sequence: CASSQLAGGTDTQYF. CDR3 coding DNA: TGTGCCAGCAGCCAACTAGCGGGGGGGACAGATACGCAGTATTTT.

Of note for this clonotype: At one end the junction does not follow the germline gene, possibly because of a read error. V gene TRBV3-1 combines with J gene TRBJ2-3, with TRBD2 matching over 11 bases. The CDR3 is 17 residues long. The germline CDR1 and CDR2 sequences are LGHDT and YNNKEL (reference sequence). CDR3 bases: TGTGCCTGCAGCCAAGTCCGTCAACTAGCGGGAGAAGATACGCAGTATTTT. As protein: CACSQVRQLAGEDTQYF.